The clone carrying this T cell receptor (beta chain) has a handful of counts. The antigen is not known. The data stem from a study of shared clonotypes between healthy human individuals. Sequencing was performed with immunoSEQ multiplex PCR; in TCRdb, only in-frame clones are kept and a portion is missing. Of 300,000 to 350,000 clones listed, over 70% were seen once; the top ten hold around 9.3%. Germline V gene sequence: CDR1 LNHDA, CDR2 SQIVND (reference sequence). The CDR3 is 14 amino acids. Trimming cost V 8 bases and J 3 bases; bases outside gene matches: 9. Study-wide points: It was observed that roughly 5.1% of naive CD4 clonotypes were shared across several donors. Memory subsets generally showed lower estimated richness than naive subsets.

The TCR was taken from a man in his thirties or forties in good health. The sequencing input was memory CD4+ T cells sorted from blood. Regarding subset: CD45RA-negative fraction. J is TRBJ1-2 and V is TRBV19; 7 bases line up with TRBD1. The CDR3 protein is CASCRDRDDYGYTF. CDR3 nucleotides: TGTGCCAGTTGCCGCGACAGGGACGACTATGGCTACACCTTC.